The 22 T cell receptor beta chains in this list originate from one sample, sequenced in a study of immune cell composition in non-small cell lung cancer. Some clones are missing from TCRdb's copy, which holds only in-frame ones; the method was immunoSEQ multiplex PCR. The top ten clones hold less than 9.5% of a sample with roughly 5,700 clones, over 75% of them seen once. Sequencing input: lung tumor tissue. The receptors here all came from a human donor with non-small cell lung cancer.

The chain employs TRBV5-1 and TRBJ1-5; D is perhaps TRBD1 (6 bases). Looked up from germline, CDR1 is SGHRS and CDR2 is YFSETQ. Trimming took 4 bases from V and 4 from J, leaving 12 bases between them. This CDR3 is built from 14 residues. The DNA for the CDR3 is TGCGCCAGCAGCCAGGACAGCCCTAATCAGCCCCAGCATTTT. Translated, it gives CASSQDSPNQPQHF.

The rearrangement uses TRBV11-2 and TRBJ1-5; D unclear. Germline CDR1 reads SGHAT; CDR2 reads FQNNGV. This CDR3 region has 13 residues. The V gene lost 2 bases and the J gene lost 4 bases, with 6 bases spanning the gap. In DNA, the CDR3 is TGTGCCAGCAGCTTAAACGGTAATCAGCCCCAGCATTTT. Translating gives CASSLNGNQPQHF.

V usage is TRBV19 and J usage is TRBJ2-3; D might be TRBD1 (5 bases). V was pared by 4 bases and J by 2 bases, with 10 bases between. Germline CDR1 and CDR2: LNHDA and SQIVND (reference sequence). The CDR3 covers 14 residues. As DNA, the CDR3 is TGTGCCAGTAGTACCACGACAGTCACAGATACGCAGTATTTT. This codes for CASSTTTVTDTQYF. The full variable domain, in which reference TRBV19 and TRBJ2-3 provide the parts outside the CDR3, is DGGITQSPKYLFRKEGQNVTLSCEQNLNHDAMYWYRQDPGQGLRLIYYSQIVNDFQKGDIAEGYSVSREKKESFPLTVTSAQKNPTAFYLCASSTTTVTDTQYFGPGTRLTVL.

The V and J genes are TRBV5-1 and TRBJ1-2, with D perhaps matching TRBD1 (5 bases). V lost 6 bases to trimming and J lost 3 bases, with 12 bases between them. From germline, CDR1 is SGHRS and CDR2 YFSETQ. The CDR3 loop spans 13 amino acids. CDR3 region: CASTPGRDYGYTF. The CDR3 DNA sequence: TGCGCCAGCACTCCGGGCAGGGACTATGGCTACACCTTC.

The chain couples TRBV23-1 to TRBJ2-1, with 7 nucleotides matching TRBD1. TRBV23-1 is known as an ORF, though its function is uncertain. Germline trimming cut 2 bases from V and 4 bases from J; bases unmatched to any gene: 14. The CDR3 length is 18 residues. The CDR3 spells CASSQRRTLQGVYNEQFF. The CDR3 region has the DNA TGCGCCAGCAGTCAAAGGCGGACGCTGCAGGGGGTATACAATGAGCAGTTCTTC.

V usage is TRBV9 and J usage is TRBJ2-1; 9 bases are a match to TRBD2. The CDR3 spans 19 residues. The V gene's germline CDR1 is SGDLS and CDR2 YYNGEE. The V segment lost 3 bases and the J segment 0 bases; nucleotides outside the gene matches: 13. CDR3 bases: TGTGCCAGCAGCGGTCGGGGCGGGGGGGCCTACGGCTCCTACAATGAGCAGTTCTTC. It codes for CASSGRGGGAYGSYNEQFF.

The chain employs TRBV18 and TRBJ2-3; TRBD2 agrees at 13 bases. Unmatched junction bases numbered 10, after V lost 1 base and J lost 9 bases. The CDR3 has 17 amino acids. CDR1 is KGHSH, CDR2 LQKENI, per germline. CDR3 sequence (DNA): TGTGCCAGCTCACCACGATCGACACTAGCGGGGGGGCGCACGCAGTATTTT. Translation: CASSPRSTLAGGRTQYF.

This clone has only one observation. This sequence joins TRBV15 and TRBJ1-2; maybe TRBD1 (6 bases). V lost 2 bases and J lost 8, with 12 bases in between. The V gene's germline CDR1 is LNHNV and CDR2 YYDKDF (reference sequence). The CDR3 runs 13 residues. This CDR3 is CATSRSTGFGYTF. The CDR3 DNA is TGTGCCACCAGCAGATCTACAGGGTTCGGCTACACCTTC.

The rearrangement joins TRBV18 to TRBJ1-2, with 8 bases identical to TRBD1. J lost 8 bases, V lost 3 bases, and 8 bases had no gene match. The germline V gene has CDR1 KGHSH and CDR2 LQKENI. This CDR3 is built from 14 residues. The CDR3 protein is CASSPWQGARGYTF. CDR3 DNA: TGTGCCAGCTCACCCTGGCAGGGGGCAAGGGGCTACACCTTC.

This chain's CDR3 is CASLVGRANTEAFF. The CDR3, as DNA: TGTGCCAGCTTAGTGGGCAGAGCCAACACTGAAGCTTTCTTT. The rearrangement links TRBV18 to TRBJ1-1; no clear D. CDR3 length: 14 amino acids. Trimming took 7 bases from V and 2 from J, leaving 14 bases between them. Germline assignment: CDR1 KGHSH and CDR2 LQKENI.

This chain links TRBV6-6 with TRBJ2-2, with 7 bases matching TRBD2. Looked up from germline, CDR1 is MNHNY and CDR2 is SVGAGI (reference sequence). CDR3 length: 15 residues. The J segment lost 2 bases and the V segment lost 7 bases, leaving 7 bases of the junction unmatched. This CDR3 reads CASITGGPNTGELFF. Written as DNA, the CDR3 is TGTGCCAGCATAACGGGGGGTCCCAACACCGGGGAGCTGTTTTTT.

This rearrangement joins TRBV5-1 to TRBJ2-3; D unresolved. The CDR3 sequence is 12 residues long. Trimming cost V 1 base and J 4 bases, with 4 bases left between them. Germline assignment: CDR1 SGHRS and CDR2 YFSETQ. The CDR3: CASSLYPDTQYF. The DNA of the CDR3 is TGCGCCAGCAGCTTGTATCCAGATACGCAGTATTTT.

This rearrangement joins TRBV19 to TRBJ1-2; D is perhaps TRBD1 (5 bases). Trimming shortened V by 8 bases and J by 2 bases, and 15 bases separated the two germline ends. The CDR3 runs 14 residues. Germline CDR1 is LNHDA and CDR2 is SQIVND (reference sequence). DNA for the CDR3: TGTGCCAGTGGAGTGAATCAGGGAAACTATGGCTACACCTTC. Translated: CASGVNQGNYGYTF.

The chain is built from TRBV7-2 and TRBJ2-7; 7 bases match TRBD2. The CDR3 covers 13 residues. V was clipped by 8 bases and J by 3 bases; unmatched bases: 7. The germline gives CDR1 SGHTA, CDR2 FQGNSA. CDR3 amino acids: CASERASGYEQYF. Here the CDR3 DNA reads TGTGCCAGCGAACGGGCTAGCGGCTACGAGCAGTACTTC.

This clone was seen only once. The chain employs TRBV5-4 and TRBJ2-2; TRBD1 might be the D (5 bases). This CDR3 region has 13 residues. Trimming stripped 5 bases from V and 4 bases from J, with 9 bases between. CDR1 is SGHNT, CDR2 YYREEE, per germline (reference sequence). The CDR3 DNA is TGTGCCAGCAGTTTGCAGGGCACCGGGGAGCTGTTTTTT. It is translated as CASSLQGTGELFF.

The rearrangement joins TRBV2 to TRBJ1-2, with D unresolved. V shed 3 bases and J shed 3 bases, with 14 bases lying between them. CDR3 length equals 15 residues. Germline loops: CDR1 SNHLY, CDR2 FYNNEI. The CDR3 region is CASSDSDQRYYGYTF. The CDR3 DNA reads TGTGCCAGCAGTGATAGTGACCAGCGCTACTATGGCTACACCTTC.

The V call is TRBV5-1, the J call TRBJ1-1; 8 bases fit TRBD1. CDR3 length: 15 residues. The J segment lost 0 bases and the V segment lost 0 bases, leaving 1 base of the junction unmatched. The germline V gene encodes CDR1 SGHRS and CDR2 YFSETQ. The CDR3 region is CASSLVGQVNTEAFF. The CDR3 nucleotides read TGCGCCAGCAGCTTGGTGGGACAGGTGAACACTGAAGCTTTCTTT.

CDR3 nucleotide sequence: TGCGCCAGCAGCTCCTACAGGGACTCCTACAATGAGCAGTTCTTC. Translated: CASSSYRDSYNEQFF. This sequence joins TRBV10-1 and TRBJ2-1; D is perhaps TRBD1 (6 bases). V was shortened by 6 bases and J by 0 bases, with 12 bases between the two germline ends. CDR1 and CDR2 (germline): WNHNN, SYGVQD (reference sequence). The CDR3 is made up of 15 amino acids.

The chain couples TRBV28 to TRBJ1-2, with TRBD1 matching 10 bases. V dropped 4 bases and J dropped 4; count of bases not matched to a gene: 12. Germline CDR1 is MDHEN and CDR2 is SYDVKM. The CDR3 runs 17 residues. The CDR3 DNA reads as TGTGCCAGCAGTTCACCGGGACAGGGGATCTCAGTCTATGGCTACACCTTC. It translates to CASSSPGQGISVYGYTF.

The chain recombines TRBV9 with TRBJ1-2, with D perhaps matching TRBD1 (5 bases). Looked up from germline, CDR1 is SGDLS and CDR2 is YYNGEE. The CDR3 runs 13 residues. Trimming removed 2 bases at V and 2 bases at J, with 7 bases between. This CDR3 is CASSVRQNYGYTF. CDR3 DNA sequence: TGTGCCAGCAGCGTCCGACAGAACTATGGCTACACCTTC.

The chain uses TRBV9 and TRBJ2-5; 7 nucleotides line up with TRBD2. The CDR3 has 14 residues. Germline V CDR1 and CDR2: SGDLS, YYNGEE. V was clipped by 0 bases and J by 4 bases; unmatched bases: 3. The CDR3 nucleotides are TGTGCCAGCAGCGTAGGAAGGGAGGGAGAGACCCAGTACTTC. Translating it yields CASSVGREGETQYF.

The sample holds one count of this clone. The gene calls are TRBV6-5 and TRBJ1-4; tentatively, D is TRBD1 (5 bases). The CDR3 sequence is 15 residues long. Germline CDR1 reads MNHEY; CDR2 reads SVGAGI. V shed 5 bases and J shed 7 bases, with 17 bases lying between them. This CDR3 is CASSTGLPEPEKLFF. The CDR3 DNA reads TGTGCCAGCAGTACAGGCCTGCCGGAACCTGAAAAACTGTTTTTT.